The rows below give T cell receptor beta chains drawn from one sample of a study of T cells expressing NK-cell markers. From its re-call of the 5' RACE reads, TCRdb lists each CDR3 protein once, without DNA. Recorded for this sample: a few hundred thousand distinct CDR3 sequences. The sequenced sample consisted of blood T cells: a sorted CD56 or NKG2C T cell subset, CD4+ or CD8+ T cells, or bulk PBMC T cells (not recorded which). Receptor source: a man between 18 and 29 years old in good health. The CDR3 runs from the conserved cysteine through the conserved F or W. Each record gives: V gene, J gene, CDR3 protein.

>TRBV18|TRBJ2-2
CASSPKERGTGELFF
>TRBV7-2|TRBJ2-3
CASSLAGGGGSTDTQYF
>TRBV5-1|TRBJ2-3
CASSLGLAGEMADTQYF
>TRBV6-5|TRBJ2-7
CASSYAQGTYEQYF
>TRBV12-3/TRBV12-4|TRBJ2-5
CASSFGDRVQETQYF
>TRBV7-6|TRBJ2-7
CASRSQVGAYEQYF
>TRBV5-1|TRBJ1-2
CASSLAGGEDYGYTF
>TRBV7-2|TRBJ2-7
CASSRLASDSYEQYF
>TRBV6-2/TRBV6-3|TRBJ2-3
CASSPHSPTGIDTQYF
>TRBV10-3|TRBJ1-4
CATTESNEKLFF
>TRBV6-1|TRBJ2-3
CASSPISGTTDTQYF
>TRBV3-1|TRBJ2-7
CASSQEGNRRGLRQYF
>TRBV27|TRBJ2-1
CASSRTWQSYNEQFF
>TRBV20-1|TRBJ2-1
CSARDQGTGWDNEQFF
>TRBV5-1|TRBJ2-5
CASSLALAGGPEETQYF
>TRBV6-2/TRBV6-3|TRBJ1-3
CARGGGNSGNTIYF
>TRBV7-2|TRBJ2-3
CASSRGLTSTDTQYF
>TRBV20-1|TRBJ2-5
CSAREVAKETQYF
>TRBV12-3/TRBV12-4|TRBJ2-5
CASSPAREIETQYF
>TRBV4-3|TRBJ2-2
CASSPVEGKPNTGELFF
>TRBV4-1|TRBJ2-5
CASSQDNAGGSVTQYF
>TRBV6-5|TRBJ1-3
CASSSLARGLSGNTIYF